This T cell receptor beta chain was retrieved from a study of CD8 T cell repertoires and HIV-1 epitope variants. Study as a whole: Epitopes were three Gag families plus Nef HW9 and YT9. An approximately 10-day culture received IL-2, IL-7 and IL-15 on days 3 and 7.

Repertoires were generated with immunoSEQ multiplex PCR, while TCRdb's copy carries only in-frame clones and drops some. The table has under 100,000 clones, just under 75% seen once. The CDR3 runs 15 residues. Germline lookup yields CDR1 SGHVS and CDR2 FQNEAQ. V was trimmed by 5 bases and J by 0 bases, leaving 12 bases between them. This receptor was taken from a male donor with HIV. The J gene is TRBJ2-3, the V gene TRBV7-8; D possibly corresponds to TRBD2 (6 bases). The material sequenced was uncultured baseline CD8+ T cells from peripheral blood mononuclear cells (PBMCs). The CDR3 region has the DNA TGTGCCAGCAGCGGTAGCGGCCCTAGCACAGATACGCAGTATTTT. It encodes CASSGSGPSTDTQYF.